Listed here are 2 T cell receptor beta chains from one sample, sequenced in a study of shared clonotypes between healthy human individuals. Sequencing used immunoSEQ multiplex PCR; TCRdb keeps in-frame clones, though not all of them. The table lists some 490,000 clones, almost 80% of them singletons. The sample taken for sequencing was PBMCs. The receptors derive from a woman aged 40 to 50 in good health. Some clones in this sample may be carry-over from other donors' samples.

This chain joins TRBV19 and TRBJ2-2; TRBD1 matches at 9 bases. CDR1 and CDR2 (germline): LNHDA, SQIVND (reference sequence). This CDR3 is built from 14 residues. Trimming at V came to 7 bases and at J to 5 bases, leaving 5 bases not matched to a gene. As DNA, the CDR3 is TGTGCCAGTATGGGGACAGGGCGGACCGGGGAGCTGTTTTTT. The encoded protein is CASMGTGRTGELFF.

On this clone itself: This probably arose from a read error, given a far larger clone one base away. Given the absence of the conserved phenylalanine or tryptophan at the CDR3 end, a read error is likely. The CDR3 DNA reads TGTGCCTGGAGGAGTGCAGGGGAGGATACCGGGGAGCTGTTTCTT. Encoded protein: CAWRSAGEDTGELFL. The chain couples TRBV30 to TRBJ2-2; D may correspond to TRBD1 or TRBD2 (6 bases each). The CDR3 has 15 residues. The germline gives CDR1 GTSNPN, CDR2 SVGIG (reference sequence). The V and J ends lost 3 bases and 5 bases respectively, with 16 bases between them.